The clone carrying this T cell receptor (beta chain) was detected once. Its cognate antigen is unknown. V was trimmed by 8 bases and J by 1 base, leaving 15 bases between them. The length of the CDR3 is 14 residues. Germline V gene lookup returns CDR1 MNHNS and CDR2 SASEGT. This specimen belongs to a study of pediatric ulcerative colitis. General observations from the study: Two rectal clonotypes were found only in ulcerative colitis patients, all of them. Rectal repertoires separated controls, mild-moderate and acute severe colitis.

Sequencing used immunoSEQ multiplex PCR; TCRdb keeps in-frame clones, though not all of them. The sample shows tens of thousands of clones, around 87% of them seen only once. This TCR was recovered from a boy aged 5 to 17 who was a control in a study of pediatric ulcerative colitis. Sequences were obtained from blood. This chain joins TRBV6-1 and TRBJ2-7, with D perhaps matching TRBD1 or TRBD2 (5 bases each). The CDR3 DNA sequence: TGTGCCAGCCTCTCCGGGACGCAATCCTACGAGCAGTACTTC. Protein: CASLSGTQSYEQYF.